Included here is one T cell receptor (beta chain) sequence, with context. This specimen comes from a study of CD8+ T cells in alopecia areata. Study-wide background: The investigators scored severity in treated patients by the percentage of affected scalp area.

The authors extracted RNA and reverse transcribed it into cDNA as the sequencing template. Sequenced by immunoSEQ multiplex PCR; TCRdb stores in-frame clones only, minus some. Of some 96,000 clones in the sample, 60% to 65% were seen once. Documented treatment: oral pan-JAK inhibitor, 5-10 mg twice daily. Trimming removed 5 bases at V and 2 bases at J, with 13 bases between. From germline, CDR1 is LNHDA and CDR2 SQIVND (reference sequence). The CDR3 consists of 14 residues. The starting material was CD8+ T cells sorted from blood, obtained at week 4, from a patient treated with tofacitinib. The chain recombines TRBV19 with TRBJ2-7, with D maybe TRBD1 (6 bases). The TCR sequence derives from a human donor with alopecia areata. The CDR3: CASSVLGHPYEQYF. The CDR3 nucleotides read TGTGCCAGTAGTGTATTGGGACACCCCTACGAGCAGTACTTC.